One sample yielded the 15 T cell receptor beta chains listed below, sequenced in a study of human T cells and chemical hapten exposure. The time point denotes: patch test 1, 2 weeks after DPC sensitization. Treatment specified: therapeutic diphenylcyclopropenone sensitization with weekly scalp DPC. TCRdb reanalysed the RACE reads using MiXCR and keeps one entry per CDR3 protein. Among some 80,000 distinct CDR3 sequences listed, about 10% were seen once. Sample: whole blood, taken in connection with sensitization to the hapten diphenylcyclopropenone (DPC). These receptors originate from a woman in her 50s with alopecia areata. Some clones in this sample may be carry-over from other donors' samples.

This clonotype was seen repeatedly, ten times or more. This chain links TRBV7-8 with TRBJ2-7; the match to TRBD2 covers 7 bases. The CDR3 totals 16 residues. V trimming: 5 bases; J trimming: 7 bases; junction bases outside the gene matches: 17. From germline, CDR1 is SGHVS and CDR2 FQNEAQ. CDR3 DNA sequence: TGTGCCAGCAGCCGAAGCGGGGCCGAGAGCCTTTGGGAGCAGTACTTC. Its protein product is CASSRSGAESLWEQYF.

There are many counts of this clonotype. This chain links TRBV24-1 with TRBJ2-7; 7 positions match TRBD1. The germline CDR1 and CDR2 sequences are KGHDR and SFDVKD. J lost 6 bases, V lost 4 bases, and 11 bases had no gene match. This CDR3 is 15 amino acids long. This CDR3 is CATSDPKRQGGEQYF. CDR3 bases: TGTGCCACCAGTGACCCAAAAAGACAGGGCGGCGAGCAGTACTTC.

The J gene is TRBJ2-7, the V gene TRBV15; TRBD1 is a possible D gene (6 bases). The V end was cut by 1 base, the J end by 3 bases, with 13 bases between. Per germline, CDR1 LNHNV and CDR2 YYDKDF (reference sequence). This CDR3 contains 15 residues. The CDR3 loop is CATSRGTEGVYEQYF. CDR3 nucleotide sequence: TGTGCCACCAGCAGAGGGACAGAAGGGGTCTACGAGCAGTACTTC.

This clonotype showed up just a few times. The rearrangement uses TRBV7-9 and TRBJ2-7, with D perhaps TRBD1 (5 bases). In germline, CDR1 is SEHNR, CDR2 FQNEAQ (reference sequence). Trimming shortened V by 3 bases and J by 5 bases, and 17 bases separated the two germline ends. This CDR3 has 15 residues. DNA for the CDR3: TGTGCCAGCAGCTTCCTTCAGGACATCAGGAACGAGCAGTACTTC. Translated: CASSFLQDIRNEQYF.

The chain has TRBV24-1 and TRBJ2-1; maybe TRBD1 (6 bases). V lost 2 bases, J lost 10 bases, and 8 bases lay in between. Germline lookup yields CDR1 KGHDR and CDR2 SFDVKD. The CDR3 loop spans 12 amino acids. The DNA for the CDR3 is TGTGCCACCAGTGATTCCGGGACAGAGCAGTTCTTC. Amino acid sequence: CATSDSGTEQFF.

This clonotype occurred a few times. This sequence joins TRBV21-1 and TRBJ2-5. TRBV21-1 is annotated as a pseudogene. This CDR3 is 13 amino acids long. CDR3 amino acids: CASSKRSQETQYF. CDR3 nucleotide sequence: TGTGCCAGCAGCAAGCGGAGCCAAGAGACCCAGTACTTC.

This clonotype was seen more than once but under ten times. The chain employs TRBV19 and TRBJ2-1; 10 bases line up with TRBD2. The V gene's germline CDR1 is LNHDA and CDR2 SQIVND (reference sequence). The trim removed 2 bases at V and 2 bases at J, leaving 0 bases unmatched. This CDR3 is built from 15 residues. CDR3: CASSITSGAYNEQFF. CDR3 bases: TGTGCCAGTAGTATAACTAGCGGGGCCTACAATGAGCAGTTCTTC. The variable domain in full, with the rest retrieved from reference TRBV19 and TRBJ2-1, is DGGITQSPKYLFRKEGQNVTLSCEQNLNHDAMYWYRQDPGQGLRLIYYSQIVNDFQKGDIAEGYSVSREKKESFPLTVTSAQKNPTAFYLCASSITSGAYNEQFFGPGTRLTVL.

This clonotype was observed a few times. The rearrangement uses TRBV20-1 and TRBJ2-7, with a tentative D call TRBD1 (6 bases). Trimming cost V 4 bases and J 5 bases, with 27 bases left between them. Germline CDR1 reads DFQATT; CDR2 reads SNEGSKA (reference sequence). CDR3 size: 17 residues. CDR3 coding DNA: TGCAGTGCTACCCCAGCAAGGGGGTTTCAGCCCATCGACGAGCAGTACTTC. Protein: CSATPARGFQPIDEQYF.

This clonotype has at least ten counts. The genes are TRBV9 and TRBJ2-7, with 11 bases aligning to TRBD2. The CDR3 contains 15 residues. From germline, CDR1 is SGDLS and CDR2 YYNGEE. Germline trimming cut 3 bases from V and 6 bases from J; bases unmatched to any gene: 8. The CDR3 bases are TGTGCCAGCAGCGCAACCGGGACTAGCGGTCTCGAGCAGTACTTC. Protein: CASSATGTSGLEQYF.

This rearrangement joins TRBV13 to TRBJ2-3; 14 nucleotides align to TRBD2. The CDR3 has 18 residues. CDR1 and CDR2 from the germline V gene are PRHDT and FYEKMQ (reference sequence). V was clipped by 5 bases and J by 4 bases; unmatched bases: 11. The CDR3 loop reads CASSATGLAGEGPDTQYF. CDR3 in DNA: TGTGCCAGCAGCGCGACGGGACTAGCGGGAGAGGGTCCAGATACGCAGTATTTT.

This rearrangement joins TRBV7-9 to TRBJ2-3, with TRBD2 matching 14 bases. Germline V gene sequence: CDR1 SEHNR, CDR2 FQNEAQ (reference sequence). The CDR3 is 20 amino acids. V lost 2 bases and J lost 4; bases outside the gene matches: 14. DNA for the CDR3: TGTGCCAGCAGCTTATTTCTACGGGGACTAGCGGGGGCCGAGGCAGATACGCAGTATTTT. It is translated as CASSLFLRGLAGAEADTQYF.

This clonotype was recorded many times. The chain is built from TRBV19 and TRBJ2-6; D may be TRBD2 (6 bases). The CDR3 sequence is 16 residues long. V lost 6 bases and J lost 0, with 12 bases in between. CDR1 and CDR2 from the germline V gene are LNHDA and SQIVND (reference sequence). The DNA of the CDR3 is TGTGCCAGTAGCCAAAACGGGGGCTCTGGGGCCAACGTCCTGACTTTC. Its protein is CASSQNGGSGANVLTF. The variable domain in full, with the rest retrieved from reference TRBV19 and TRBJ2-6, is DGGITQSPKYLFRKEGQNVTLSCEQNLNHDAMYWYRQDPGQGLRLIYYSQIVNDFQKGDIAEGYSVSREKKESFPLTVTSAQKNPTAFYLCASSQNGGSGANVLTFGAGSRLTVL.

This clonotype was seen a few times. This sequence joins TRBV28 and TRBJ2-7; D gene ambiguous. Germline V gene sequence: CDR1 MDHEN, CDR2 SYDVKM. Trimming cost V 3 bases and J 5 bases, with 11 bases left between them. The CDR3 has 13 amino acids. The CDR3 region is CASSFLAGDEQYF. CDR3 DNA: TGTGCCAGCAGTTTCTTAGCTGGGGACGAGCAGTACTTC.

This clonotype was recorded a few times. The V and J genes are TRBV14 and TRBJ2-2; the D gene is possibly TRBD1 (6 bases). The CDR3 is made up of 15 amino acids. Germline V CDR1 and CDR2: SGHDN, FVKESK. The V end lost 3 bases, the J end lost 2 bases, and 10 bases lay between the germline ends. For the CDR3, the DNA is TGTGCCAGCAGCCAGGTCAGGGGAAACACCGGGGAGCTGTTTTTT. This sequence encodes CASSQVRGNTGELFF. Using reference TRBV14 and TRBJ2-2 for the parts outside the CDR3, the full variable domain is EAGVTQFPSHSVIEKGQTVTLRCDPISGHDNLYWYRRVMGKEIKFLLHFVKESKQDESGMPNNRFLAERTGGTYSTLKVQPAELEDSGVYFCASSQVRGNTGELFFGEGSRLTVL.

The chain combines TRBV7-9 with TRBJ2-7, with D unclear. This CDR3 is 15 amino acids long. With 5 bases removed from V and 0 bases from J, the gap between germline ends came to 14 bases. CDR1 is SEHNR, CDR2 FQNEAQ, per germline (reference sequence). The CDR3 sequence is CASSLRTSPSYEQYF. The DNA for the CDR3 is TGTGCCAGCAGCCTCAGGACGTCACCCTCCTACGAGCAGTACTTC.